This TCR beta chain was documented in a study of monozygotic twins with cystic fibrosis. As for the study in general: Approximately 2.8 micrograms of fragmented DNA underwent about 15 PCR cycles for library preparation. Study-wide results and caveats: J usage was most co-twin-similar in 8 of 16 pairs, V in 13. Monozygotic CF twin pairs shared significantly more nucleotide-identical clonotypes than unrelated CF individuals did. In this small cohort, shared CDR3 numbers showed no association with age, concordance or disease severity.

Concerning this clone: Its specificity is not known.

The assay was immunoSEQ multiplex PCR, and TCRdb's table has in-frame clones only and misses some. This sample has some 21,000 clones; 91% occur once, and the top ten carry 1.5% to 2%. V lost 4 bases and J 7 bases, leaving 17 bases between the germline ends. The germline V gene has CDR1 SGHRS and CDR2 YFSETQ. The CDR3 runs to 14 residues. Sequencing was done on a sample of blood. V is TRBV5-1 and J is TRBJ1-2, with D possibly TRBD1 on 6 matching bases. The receptor comes from a girl aged 2-10 years with cystic fibrosis. The CDR3 nucleotides are TGCGCCAGCAGCCGCAACAGGGAGAGACGTGGCTACACCTTC. As protein: CASSRNRERRGYTF.